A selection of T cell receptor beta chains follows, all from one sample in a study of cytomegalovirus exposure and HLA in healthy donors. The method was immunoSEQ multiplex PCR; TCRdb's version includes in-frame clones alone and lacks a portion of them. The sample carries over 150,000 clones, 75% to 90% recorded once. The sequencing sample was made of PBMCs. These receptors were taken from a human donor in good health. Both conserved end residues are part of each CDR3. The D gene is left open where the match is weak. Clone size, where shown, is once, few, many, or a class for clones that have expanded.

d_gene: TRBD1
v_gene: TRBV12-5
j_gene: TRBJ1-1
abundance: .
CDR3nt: TGTGCTAGTGGCCGGGACAGGGACGCTGAAGCTTTCTTT
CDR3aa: CASGRDRDAEAFF

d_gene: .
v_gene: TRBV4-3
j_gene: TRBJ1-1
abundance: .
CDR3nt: TGCGCCAGCAGCCAAGAGGGGGGGCTGAACACTGAAGCTTTCTTT
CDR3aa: CASSQEGGLNTEAFF

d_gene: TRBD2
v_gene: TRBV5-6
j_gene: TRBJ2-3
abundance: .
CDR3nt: TGTGCCAGTGAGCAGGGAGCGGGGGCCACAGATACGCAGTATTTT
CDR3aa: CASEQGAGATDTQYF

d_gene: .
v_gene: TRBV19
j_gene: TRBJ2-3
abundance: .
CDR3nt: TGTGCCAGTACAGGGGTAGCAGATACGCAGTATTTT
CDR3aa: CASTGVADTQYF

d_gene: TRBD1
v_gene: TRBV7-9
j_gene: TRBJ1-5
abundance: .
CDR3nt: TGTGCCAGCAGCCCCGGGACAGGGGGCACTCAGCCCCAGCATTTT
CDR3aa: CASSPGTGGTQPQHF

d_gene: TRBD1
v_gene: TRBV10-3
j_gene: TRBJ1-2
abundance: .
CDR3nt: TGTGCCATCAGCCGACCGGGGACAGGGGATAACTATGGCTACACCTTC
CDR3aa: CAISRPGTGDNYGYTF

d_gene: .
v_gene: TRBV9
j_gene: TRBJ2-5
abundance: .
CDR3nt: TGTGCCAGCAGCGTAGACTACAGGGAAGAGACCCAGTACTTC
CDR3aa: CASSVDYREETQYF

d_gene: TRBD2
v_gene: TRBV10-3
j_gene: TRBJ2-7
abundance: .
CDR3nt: TGTGCCATCAAGGGACTAGCGGCTCTAACGCAGTACTTC
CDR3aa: CAIKGLAALTQYF

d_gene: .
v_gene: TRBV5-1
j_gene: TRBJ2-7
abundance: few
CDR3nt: TGCGCCAGCAGCTACGGGGGGCAGGGCTACGAGCAGTACTTC
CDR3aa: CASSYGGQGYEQYF

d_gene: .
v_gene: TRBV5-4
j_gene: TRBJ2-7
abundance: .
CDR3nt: TGTGCCAGCAGCTCGGGAATTGGCTACGAGCAGTACTTC
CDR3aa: CASSSGIGYEQYF

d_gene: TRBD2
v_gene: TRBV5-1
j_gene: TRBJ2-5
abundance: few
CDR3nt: TGCGCCAGCAGCTTGGGTAGCGGGGGGGCCCCAGAGACCCAGTACTTC
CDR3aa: CASSLGSGGAPETQYF

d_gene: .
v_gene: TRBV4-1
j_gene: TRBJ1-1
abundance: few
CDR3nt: TGCGCCAGCAGCCCCCAGGGCCGGTCGAACACTGAAGCTTTCTTT
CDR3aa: CASSPQGRSNTEAFF

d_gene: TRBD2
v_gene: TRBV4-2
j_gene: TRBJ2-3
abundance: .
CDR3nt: TGTGCCAGCAGCCCGACTAGCGGGGGGGCATATACGCAGTATTTT
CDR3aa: CASSPTSGGAYTQYF

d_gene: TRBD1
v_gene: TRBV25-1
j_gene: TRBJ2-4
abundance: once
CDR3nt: TGTGCCAGCAGACCACAGGGGGACATTCAGTACTTC
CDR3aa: CASRPQGDIQYF

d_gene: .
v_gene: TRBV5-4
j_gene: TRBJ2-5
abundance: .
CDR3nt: TGTGCCAGCAGCTCGGACAGCGGTGAAGAGACCCAGTACTTC
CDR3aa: CASSSDSGEETQYF

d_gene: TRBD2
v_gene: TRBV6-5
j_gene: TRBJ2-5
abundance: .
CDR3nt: TGTGCCAGCAGGAAAACGCTAGCGGTCCAAGAGACCCAGTACTTC
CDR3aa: CASRKTLAVQETQYF

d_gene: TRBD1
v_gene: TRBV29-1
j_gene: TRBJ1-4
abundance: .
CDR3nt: TGCAGCGTTGGACAGGGGGGTAATGAAAAACTGTTTTTT
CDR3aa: CSVGQGGNEKLFF

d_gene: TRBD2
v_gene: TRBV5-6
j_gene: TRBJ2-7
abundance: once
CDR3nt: TGTGCCAGCAGCTTGGTAGGCCGGGGGGTTTCCTACGAGCAGTACTTC
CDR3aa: CASSLVGRGVSYEQYF

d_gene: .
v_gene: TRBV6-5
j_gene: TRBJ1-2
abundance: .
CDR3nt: TGTGCCAGCAGTTACGTCAGTTTCGAAGGCTACACCTTC
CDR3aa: CASSYVSFEGYTF

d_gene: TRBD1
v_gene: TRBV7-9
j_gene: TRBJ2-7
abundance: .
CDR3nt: TGTGCCAGCAGCTTAGAGGGACAGGGGCGCTACGAGCAGTACTTC
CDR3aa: CASSLEGQGRYEQYF

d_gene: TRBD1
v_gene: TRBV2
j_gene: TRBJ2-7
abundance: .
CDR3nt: TGTGCCAGCAGTTTGACAGGGTACGAGCAGTACTTC
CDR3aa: CASSLTGYEQYF

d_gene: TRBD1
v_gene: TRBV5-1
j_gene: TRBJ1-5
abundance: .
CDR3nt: TGCGCCAGCAGCTTGGATGGACAGGGTGACCAGCCCCAGCATTTT
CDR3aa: CASSLDGQGDQPQHF

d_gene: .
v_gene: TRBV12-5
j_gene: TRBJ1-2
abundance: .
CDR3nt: TGTGCTAGCACGTCCCAGGGAATGAGCGGCTACACCTTC
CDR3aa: CASTSQGMSGYTF

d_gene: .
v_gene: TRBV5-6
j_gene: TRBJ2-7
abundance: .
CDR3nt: TGTGCCAGCAGCTTGCTCGACAGTGTTTACGAGCAGTACTTC
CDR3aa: CASSLLDSVYEQYF

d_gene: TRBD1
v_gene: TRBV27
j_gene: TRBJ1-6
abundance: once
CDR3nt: TGTGCCAGCAGCGGGACAGCAAATAATTCACCCCTCCACTTT
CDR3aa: CASSGTANNSPLHF

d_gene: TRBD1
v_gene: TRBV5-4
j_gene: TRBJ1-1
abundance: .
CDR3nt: TGTGCCAGCAGCCCAGACAGGGCGTTAGACACTGAAGCTTTCTTT
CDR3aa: CASSPDRALDTEAFF

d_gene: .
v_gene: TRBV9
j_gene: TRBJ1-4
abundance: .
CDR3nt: TGTGCCAGCAGCTTTACGCCGGGGGCAACTAATGAAAAACTGTTTTTT
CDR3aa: CASSFTPGATNEKLFF

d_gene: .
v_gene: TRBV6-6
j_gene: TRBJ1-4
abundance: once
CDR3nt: TGTGCCAGCAGTTACAGGACGGACTATGAAAAACTGTTTTTT
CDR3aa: CASSYRTDYEKLFF

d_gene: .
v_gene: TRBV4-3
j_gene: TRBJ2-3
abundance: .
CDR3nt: TGCGCCAGCAGCCAAGATAGGTGGGGGGGCTCCACAGATACGCAGTATTTT
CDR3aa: CASSQDRWGGSTDTQYF